The 30 T cell receptor beta chains below were found in one sample sequenced in a study of T cell repertoires in cytomegalovirus infection. TCRdb passed the reads through MiXCR, listing each CDR3 protein once. The sample contains roughly 720,000 distinct CDR3 sequences, about 40% of which appear only once. Sequenced input: PBMCs. The receptors were sampled from a human donor in good health (CMV status not recorded). Some clones in this sample may be carry-over from other donors' samples.

The chain couples TRBV7-2 to TRBJ1-5; possibly TRBD1 for D (6 bases). Trimming cost V 5 bases and J 8 bases, with 22 bases left between them. This CDR3 spans 16 amino acids. The germline V gene encodes CDR1 SGHTA and CDR2 FQGNSA. The CDR3 region has the DNA TGTGCCAGCAGCCCCTGGACAGTTGTAAGGGTTGAGCCCCAGCATTTT. It translates to CASSPWTVVRVEPQHF.

The gene calls are TRBV2 and TRBJ1-3; D uncertain. With 7 bases removed from V and 1 base from J, the gap between germline ends came to 11 bases. Germline V CDR1 and CDR2: SNHLY, FYNNEI. The CDR3 length is 14 residues. The CDR3: CASTRFASGNTIYF. The CDR3 DNA follows: TGTGCCAGCACCCGATTTGCTTCTGGAAACACCATATATTTT.

This clonotype was counted many times. The chain uses TRBV7-2 and TRBJ1-4; 9 bases are a match to TRBD1. The CDR3 is made up of 15 amino acids. Germline V gene sequence: CDR1 SGHTA, CDR2 FQGNSA. V shed 4 bases and J 5 bases; nucleotides not matched to a gene: 5. The CDR3 sequence is CASSSGTGFNEKLFF. Written as DNA, the CDR3 is TGTGCCAGCAGCTCCGGGACAGGGTTCAATGAAAAACTGTTTTTT.

The V gene is TRBV20-1, the J gene TRBJ2-7; 7 bases line up with TRBD2. The CDR3 covers 14 residues. Per the germline V gene, CDR1 is DFQATT and CDR2 is SNEGSKA (reference sequence). In nucleotides, the CDR3 is TGCAGCGCCCTAGTGGGAGGGGTGGGAGGCGAGCAGTACTTC. It translates to CSALVGGVGGEQYF.

The chain joins TRBV20-1 to TRBJ2-4; 7 bases align to TRBD2. The V and J ends lost 3 bases and 6 bases, in that order; junction bases with no gene match: 11. The germline V gene encodes CDR1 DFQATT and CDR2 SNEGSKA (reference sequence). The CDR3 is made up of 15 amino acids. CDR3 residues: CSASDPRGGRNIQYF. The CDR3 region has the DNA TGCAGTGCTAGCGACCCCCGGGGCGGGAGAAACATTCAGTACTTC.

This chain links TRBV28 with TRBJ2-1, with TRBD1 matching 8 bases. The junction had 8 bases not matched to a gene; V was cut back by 6 bases and J by 1 base. Per the germline V gene, CDR1 is MDHEN and CDR2 is SYDVKM. The CDR3 length is 16 residues. The CDR3 is CASSPAGTGSYNEQFF. CDR3 bases: TGTGCCAGCAGCCCCGCCGGGACAGGTTCCTACAATGAGCAGTTCTTC.

This clonotype has a count of ten or more. The chain has TRBV7-6 and TRBJ2-7; D tentatively reads TRBD1 or TRBD2 (7 bases each). The CDR3 length is 16 residues. V was cut by 5 bases and J by 2 bases, with 19 bases left in between. Germline V gives CDR1 SGHVS, CDR2 FNYEAQ. The CDR3: CASSPSGGRVTYEQYF. The DNA for the CDR3 is TGTGCCAGCAGCCCTTCAGGGGGGAGGGTAACCTACGAGCAGTACTTC. Drawing the rest from reference TRBV7-6 and TRBJ2-7, the complete variable domain is GAGVSQSPRYKVTKRGQDVALRCDPISGHVSLYWYRQALGQGPEFLTYFNYEAQQDKSGLPNDRFSAERPEGSISTLTIQRTEQRDSAMYRCASSPSGGRVTYEQYFGPGTRLTVT.

This clonotype was found a few times. CDR3 region: CASSVDVRTADGYTF. The CDR3 coding sequence is TGTGCCAGCAGCGTAGATGTGAGGACAGCCGATGGCTACACCTTC. This chain connects TRBV9 to TRBJ1-2; TRBD1 is a possible D gene (6 bases). The CDR3 runs to 15 residues. CDR1 is SGDLS, CDR2 YYNGEE, per germline. Trimming took 0 bases from V and 6 from J, leaving 15 bases between them. The full variable domain, completed using reference TRBV9 and TRBJ1-2, is DSGVTQTPKHLITATGQRVTLRCSPRSGDLSVYWYQQSLDQGLQFLIQYYNGEERAKGNILERFSAQQFPDLHSELNLSSLELGDSALYFCASSVDVRTADGYTFGSGTRLTVV.

This clonotype appeared a few times. The CDR3 sequence: CASSLRTSGGLGEQFF. The CDR3 bases are TGTGCCAGCAGCCTGCGGACTAGCGGGGGCCTTGGTGAGCAGTTCTTC. This rearrangement joins TRBV7-8 to TRBJ2-1; 13 positions match TRBD2. The CDR3 totals 16 residues. V was pared by 5 bases and J by 9 bases, with 10 bases of the junction left unmatched. From germline, CDR1 is SGHVS and CDR2 FQNEAQ.

The chain has TRBV7-6 and TRBJ2-1; D possibly corresponds to TRBD2 (6 bases). The V end lost 5 bases, the J end lost 0 bases, and 14 bases lay between the germline ends. The CDR3 extends over 16 amino acids. Germline CDR1 and CDR2: SGHVS and FNYEAQ. CDR3 sequence reads: CASSRGTASSYNEQFF. The CDR3 nucleotides read TGTGCCAGCAGCCGGGGGACCGCTAGCTCCTACAATGAGCAGTTCTTC.

The chain recombines TRBV5-6 with TRBJ2-3, with D perhaps matching TRBD2 (5 bases). The CDR3 is made up of 16 amino acids. The germline V gene has CDR1 SGHDT and CDR2 YYEEEE. With 3 bases removed from V and 6 bases from J, the gap between germline ends came to 20 bases. As DNA, the CDR3 is TGTGCCAGCAGCTGGGGAGATAGGAGACCCCGCGATACGCAGTATTTT. This sequence encodes CASSWGDRRPRDTQYF. The full variable domain, completed using reference TRBV5-6 and TRBJ2-3, is DAGVTQSPTHLIKTRGQQVTLRCSPKSGHDTVSWYQQALGQGPQFIFQYYEEEERQRGNFPDRFSGHQFPNYSSELNVNALLLGDSALYLCASSWGDRRPRDTQYFGPGTRLTVL.

This clonotype came up a few times. This rearrangement joins TRBV6-1 to TRBJ1-2; the D gene is possibly TRBD1 (5 bases). The CDR3 length is 16 residues. V was shortened by 0 bases and J by 2 bases, with 13 bases between the two germline ends. Germline CDR1 and CDR2: MNHNS and SASEGT. The CDR3 region has the DNA TGTGCCAGCAGTGAAGCTTGGGAGGGGCGGAACTATGGCTACACCTTC. It translates to CASSEAWEGRNYGYTF.

In DNA form, the CDR3 reads TGTGCCAGCTCCATCGGGCGATCTAGCGGGAGGGGGTATGAGCAGTTCTTC. Translation: CASSIGRSSGRGYEQFF. The chain is built from TRBV12-3 or TRBV12-4 and TRBJ2-1; 12 bases line up with TRBD2. This CDR3 spans 17 amino acids. V was clipped by 8 bases and J by 8 bases; unmatched bases: 16.

The chain joins TRBV19 to TRBJ2-4, with D tentatively TRBD2 (6 bases). The CDR3 has 14 amino acids. V gave up 8 bases and J gave up 5 bases, with 16 bases separating them. Germline V gene lookup returns CDR1 LNHDA and CDR2 SQIVND (reference sequence). CDR3 region: CASQGRERENIQYF. CDR3 in DNA: TGTGCCAGTCAGGGTCGGGAGCGGGAAAACATTCAGTACTTC.

This clonotype turned up a few times. This rearrangement joins TRBV7-4 to TRBJ2-7; D might be TRBD1 (5 bases). Germline CDR1 SGHVT, CDR2 SQSDAQ. This CDR3 is 12 amino acids long. V was pared by 5 bases and J by 3 bases, with 8 bases between. The CDR3 protein is CASSPTDYEQYF. CDR3 sequence (DNA): TGTGCCAGCAGCCCGACAGACTACGAGCAGTACTTC. The full variable domain, its missing parts supplied by reference TRBV7-4 and TRBJ2-7, is GAGVSQSPRYKVAKRGRDVALRCDSISGHVTLYWYRQTLGQGSEVLTYSQSDAQRDKSGRPSGRFSAERPERSVSTLKIQRTEQGDSAVYLCASSPTDYEQYFGPGTRLTVT.

V and J are TRBV29-1 and TRBJ2-3, with 8 bases aligning to TRBD2. The CDR3 spans 14 residues. Germline V gene lookup returns CDR1 SQVTM and CDR2 ANQGSEA. Germline trimming cut 3 bases from V and 5 bases from J; bases unmatched to any gene: 7. The CDR3 nucleotides read TGCAGCGTTGAGCTAGCGGGTCTCGAAGATACGCAGTATTTT. Protein sequence: CSVELAGLEDTQYF.

The chain links TRBV27 to TRBJ1-1; the match to TRBD1 covers 7 bases. CDR3 length: 15 residues. V was clipped by 5 bases and J by 1 base; unmatched bases: 7. Per germline, CDR1 MNHEY and CDR2 SMNVEV (reference sequence). CDR3 loop: CASSRQTGPNTEAFF. DNA for the CDR3: TGTGCCAGCAGTCGCCAGACAGGGCCGAACACTGAAGCTTTCTTT.

This clonotype was observed a few times. The chain joins TRBV5-4 to TRBJ1-1; D is possibly TRBD1 (5 bases). The germline gives CDR1 SGHNT, CDR2 YYREEE (reference sequence). This CDR3 comprises 16 residues. The ends were cut back, 4 bases at V and 2 bases at J, with 18 bases in the middle. The CDR3 nucleotides read TGTGCCAGCAGCCGAAACCTGGGGCAGCTAAACACTGAAGCTTTCTTT. It specifies CASSRNLGQLNTEAFF.

J is TRBJ1-2 and V is TRBV5-4; D gene ambiguous. Trimming pared 2 bases from V and 4 bases from J, leaving 12 bases between. CDR1 and CDR2 (germline): SGHNT, YYREEE (reference sequence). This CDR3 region has 14 residues. The CDR3 is CASSFERVGYGYTF. The DNA of the CDR3 is TGTGCCAGCAGCTTTGAGAGGGTCGGCTATGGCTACACCTTC.

This clonotype was recorded at least ten times. V usage is TRBV7-2 and J usage is TRBJ2-3, with D perhaps matching TRBD1 (6 bases). Germline assignment: CDR1 SGHTA and CDR2 FQGNSA. The V end was cut by 1 base, the J end by 4 bases, with 15 bases between. The CDR3 has 16 residues. CDR3 sequence reads: CASSLGGGLAADTQYF. The CDR3 DNA follows: TGTGCCAGCAGCTTAGGAGGGGGTCTAGCCGCAGATACGCAGTATTTT.

This clonotype has a single count. The junction does not match germline at one end; this may be a read error. The CDR3 DNA reads TGTGCCATCAGTGAATCAGGGGGTGCGGCCGGGGAGCTGTTTTTT. It codes for CAISESGGAAGELFF. The rearrangement uses TRBV6-1 and TRBJ2-2; 7 bases match TRBD1. Germline lookup yields CDR1 MNHNS and CDR2 SASEGT. The CDR3 length is 15 residues.

This clonotype was detected ten times or more. The chain joins TRBV4-1 to TRBJ1-1; a possible D gene is TRBD1 (5 bases). Trimming shortened V by 1 base and J by 5 bases, and 14 bases separated the two germline ends. The CDR3 length is 15 residues. Germline CDR1 reads MGHRA; CDR2 reads YSYEKL. The chain's CDR3 is CASSQGLGRATEAFF. The CDR3 coding sequence is TGCGCCAGCAGCCAAGGATTGGGCAGGGCAACTGAAGCTTTCTTT.

The chain employs TRBV4-1 and TRBJ2-5; D is uncertain. CDR3 length equals 14 residues. CDR1 and CDR2 (germline): MGHRA, YSYEKL. The V gene lost 4 bases and the J gene lost 1 base, with 10 bases spanning the gap. CDR3 sequence: CASSPFGPQETQYF. The DNA of the CDR3 is TGCGCCAGCAGCCCATTCGGACCCCAAGAGACCCAGTACTTC.

This clonotype has only a few counts. J is TRBJ2-7 and V is TRBV6-1; the D call may be TRBD1 or TRBD2 (5 bases each). Germline CDR1 MNHNS, CDR2 SASEGT. The CDR3 totals 13 residues. The V and J ends lost 8 bases and 7 bases respectively, with 18 bases between them. This CDR3 reads CASRGTPGSEQYF. CDR3 sequence (DNA): TGTGCCAGCCGAGGGACCCCGGGAAGTGAGCAGTACTTC.

This clonotype was seen a handful of times. The J gene is TRBJ1-1, the V gene TRBV15; unclear D gene. Germline assignment: CDR1 LNHNV and CDR2 YYDKDF (reference sequence). Deletions cut 4 bases from V and 10 bases from J, with 16 bases between. The CDR3 totals 13 residues. CDR3 bases: TGTGCCACCAGCACAGACTTGGTCGTCGCAGCTTTCTTT. It is translated as CATSTDLVVAAFF.

There are many counts of this clonotype. This chain connects TRBV7-8 to TRBJ2-1, with a tentative D call TRBD2 (6 bases). CDR1 and CDR2 from the germline V gene are SGHVS and FQNEAQ. This CDR3 has 16 residues. Trimming took 1 base from V and 1 from J, leaving 11 bases between them. CDR3 sequence reads: CASSLVGRGSYNEQFF. The CDR3 coding sequence is TGTGCCAGCAGCTTAGTCGGGCGGGGTTCCTACAATGAGCAGTTCTTC.

The chain links TRBV7-8 to TRBJ2-2; TRBD1 is a possible D gene (8 bases). Trimming pared 2 bases from V and 1 base from J, leaving 14 bases between. The CDR3 runs 17 residues. Germline CDR1 and CDR2: SGHVS and FQNEAQ. The CDR3 is CASSLKNRGGNTGELFF. In DNA, the CDR3 is TGTGCCAGCAGCTTAAAAAACAGGGGGGGGAACACCGGGGAGCTGTTTTTT.

The chain uses TRBV29-1 and TRBJ1-2; D is uncertain. The V end lost 3 bases, the J end lost 8 bases, and 7 bases lay between the germline ends. The CDR3 runs to 10 residues. In germline, CDR1 is SQVTM, CDR2 ANQGSEA. CDR3 sequence: CSVDWGGYTF. CDR3 DNA sequence: TGCAGCGTTGATTGGGGAGGCTACACCTTC.

J is TRBJ1-1 and V is TRBV7-6; D not certain. V lost 1 base to trimming and J lost 8 bases, with 11 bases between them. The CDR3 has 13 residues. Germline V gene data show CDR1 as SGHVS and CDR2 as FNYEAQ. As DNA, the CDR3 is TGTGCCAGCAGCTTAGTCCGGGGTGGGGAAGCTTTCTTT. Protein product: CASSLVRGGEAFF.

This clonotype has just a few counts. The V call is TRBV12-3 or TRBV12-4, the J call TRBJ1-2, with D perhaps TRBD1 (5 bases). V lost 5 bases and J 7 bases, leaving 14 bases between the germline ends. The CDR3 spans 13 residues. CDR3 loop: CASSQGTIGGYTF. DNA of the CDR3: TGTGCCAGCAGTCAAGGGACGATTGGTGGCTACACCTTC.